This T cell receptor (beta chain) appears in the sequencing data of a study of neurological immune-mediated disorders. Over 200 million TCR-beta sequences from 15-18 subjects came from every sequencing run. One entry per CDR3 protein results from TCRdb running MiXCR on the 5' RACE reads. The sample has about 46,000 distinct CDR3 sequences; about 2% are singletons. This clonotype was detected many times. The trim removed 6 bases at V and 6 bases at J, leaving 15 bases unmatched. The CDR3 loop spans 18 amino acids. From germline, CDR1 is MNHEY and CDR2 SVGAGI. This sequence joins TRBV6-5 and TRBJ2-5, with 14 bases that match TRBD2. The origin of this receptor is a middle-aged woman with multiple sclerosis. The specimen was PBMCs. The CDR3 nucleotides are TGTGCCAGCAGCTCGACTAGCGGGGGGGCCGGCGGGATAAAGACCCAGTACTTC. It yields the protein CASSSTSGGAGGIKTQYF.